This T cell receptor (beta chain) was retrieved from a study of CD8+CD57+ T cells in acquired aplastic anemia. The study's findings and limits: Overlap between patients and controls comprised almost 30 CD8+ CDR3 sequences.

This CDR3 comprises 15 residues. From germline, CDR1 is SGDLS and CDR2 YYNGEE. The J segment lost 2 bases and the V segment lost 0 bases, leaving 5 bases of the junction unmatched. At least ten counts were recorded for this clonotype. The antigen remains unidentified. It was patients with CD8+CD57+ cell expansion by flow cytometry who were chosen for sequencing. For CDR3 and TCR beta VDJ profiling, genomic DNA was the template used. TCRdb re-derived calls from the reads in MiXCR, one entry per CDR3 protein. The data hold 450,000 to 550,000 distinct CDR3 sequences, with over 25% observed a single time. What was sequenced was sorted CD4+, CD8+, or CD8+CD57+ T cells (not recorded which) from PBMCs. The chain links TRBV9 to TRBJ2-7; 7 bases line up with TRBD2. The receptor comes from a human donor with aplastic anemia. The CDR3 spells CASSVGLAETYEQYF. The CDR3 DNA sequence: TGTGCCAGCAGCGTAGGTCTAGCGGAGACCTACGAGCAGTACTTC.